This TCR beta chain derives from a study of beta chain features in type 1 diabetes. Broader study findings: VDJ junctions in type 1 diabetes patients carried more deletions and fewer insertions.

Germline CDR1 MNHNS, CDR2 SASEGT. The length of the CDR3 is 15 residues. The V end lost 6 bases, the J end lost 4 bases, and 15 bases lay between the germline ends. Details on this clone: Its antigen is as yet unknown.

Expressed TCRB transcripts were sequenced, since all the RNA that had been isolated was reverse transcribed. Sequencing used immunoSEQ multiplex PCR; TCRdb keeps in-frame clones, though not all of them. This table has 200,000 to 250,000 clones, more than 9% appearing once. The chain joins TRBV6-1 to TRBJ2-2, with a tentative D call TRBD1 (6 bases). The sequenced sample consisted of naive CD4+ T cells from blood. The sequence was obtained from a woman between 18 and 29 years old in good health. DNA for the CDR3: TGTGCCAGCAGCCTTTCTGGGGGCGGCACCGGGGAGCTGTTTTTT. As protein: CASSLSGGGTGELFF.